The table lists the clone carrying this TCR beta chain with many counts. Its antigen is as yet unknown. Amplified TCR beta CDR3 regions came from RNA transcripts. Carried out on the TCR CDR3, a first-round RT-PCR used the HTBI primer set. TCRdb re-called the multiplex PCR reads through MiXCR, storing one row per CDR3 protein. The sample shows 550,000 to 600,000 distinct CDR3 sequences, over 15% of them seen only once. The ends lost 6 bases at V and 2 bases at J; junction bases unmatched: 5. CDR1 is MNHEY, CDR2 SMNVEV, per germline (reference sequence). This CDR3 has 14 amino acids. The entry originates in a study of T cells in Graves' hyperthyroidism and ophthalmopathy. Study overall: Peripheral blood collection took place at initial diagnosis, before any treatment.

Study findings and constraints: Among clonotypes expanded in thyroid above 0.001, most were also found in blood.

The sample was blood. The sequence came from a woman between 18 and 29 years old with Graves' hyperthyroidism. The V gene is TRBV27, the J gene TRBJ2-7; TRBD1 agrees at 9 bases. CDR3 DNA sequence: TGTGCCAGCAGAAGAACAGGGGGCGCCTACGAGCAGTACTTC. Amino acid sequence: CASRRTGGAYEQYF.